A single sample is the source of the 19 T cell receptor beta chains below, sequenced in a study of blood T cell repertoires in COVID-19. Sequencing was performed with immunoSEQ multiplex PCR; in TCRdb, only in-frame clones are kept and a portion is missing. This table has some 160,000 clones, just under 90% appearing once. Material for sequencing was peripheral blood. These receptor sequences come from a woman in her 70s with COVID-19, enrolled during active disease.

For this clone: This same CDR3 is encoded by further DNA sequences in the sample. V gene TRBV18 combines with J gene TRBJ1-2; perhaps TRBD1 as D (6 bases). This CDR3 has 13 residues. V was shortened by 3 bases and J by 5 bases, with 10 bases between the two germline ends. The germline CDR1 and CDR2 sequences are KGHSH and LQKENI. DNA of the CDR3: TGTGCCAGCTCACCTTCAGGGGATTATGGCTACACCTTC. Protein product: CASSPSGDYGYTF. Together with reference TRBV18 and TRBJ1-2, the CDR3 gives the full variable domain: NAGVMQNPRHLVRRRGQEARLRCSPMKGHSHVYWYRQLPEEGLKFMVYLQKENIIDESGMPKERFSAEFPKEGPSILRIQQVVRGDSAAYFCASSPSGDYGYTFGSGTRLTVV.

The chain employs TRBV10-3 and TRBJ2-5; D is ambiguous. This CDR3 is built from 14 residues. Germline V gene sequence: CDR1 ENHRY, CDR2 SYGVKD. Deletions cut 0 bases from V and 5 bases from J, with 10 bases between. The CDR3 DNA follows: TGTGCCATCAGTGAGTCGCGCCCCGGGGAGACCCAGTACTTC. It encodes CAISESRPGETQYF.

The V call is TRBV6-5, the J call TRBJ2-1; D remains unclear. The CDR3 is 14 amino acids. Deletions cut 7 bases from V and 1 base from J, with 11 bases between. Germline assignment: CDR1 MNHEY and CDR2 SVGAGI. The CDR3 DNA sequence: TGTGCCAGCACCGTGACAAGGTCCTACAATGAGCAGTTCTTC. It yields the protein CASTVTRSYNEQFF.

The gene calls are TRBV5-1 and TRBJ2-1, with TRBD1 matching 11 bases. The ends lost 0 bases at V and 3 bases at J; junction bases unmatched: 2. This CDR3 region has 16 residues. Per the germline V gene, CDR1 is SGHRS and CDR2 is YFSETQ. The CDR3, as DNA: TGCGCCAGCAGCTTGGTCGGGACAGGGGGCTACAATGAGCAGTTCTTC. The encoded protein is CASSLVGTGGYNEQFF.

J is TRBJ2-5 and V is TRBV5-1; 9 nucleotides align to TRBD2. After removal of 4 bases from V and 2 bases from J, the junction contained 6 bases not matched to a gene. Germline CDR1 SGHRS, CDR2 YFSETQ. There are 15 residues in the CDR3. For the CDR3, the DNA is TGCGCCAGCAGCGCTAGCGGGAACCCTCAAGAGACCCAGTACTTC. Its translation is CASSASGNPQETQYF. Full variable domain (rest looked up from reference TRBV5-1 and TRBJ2-5): KAGVTQTPRYLIKTRGQQVTLSCSPISGHRSVSWYQQTPGQGLQFLFEYFSETQRNKGNFPGRFSGRQFSNSRSEMNVSTLELGDSALYLCASSASGNPQETQYFGPGTRLLVL.

This chain's CDR3 is CASSSDRGAYEQYF. CDR3 nucleotide sequence: TGTGCCAGCAGCTCTGACAGGGGTGCCTACGAGCAGTACTTC. This chain connects TRBV7-2 to TRBJ2-7; 8 nucleotides agree with TRBD1. Germline V gene data show CDR1 as SGHTA and CDR2 as FQGNSA. CDR3 length: 14 residues. The junction had 4 bases not matched to a gene; V was cut back by 4 bases and J by 2 bases.

This clone turned up a few times. This chain connects TRBV2 to TRBJ2-1; TRBD1 matches at 9 bases. The germline gives CDR1 SNHLY, CDR2 FYNNEI. The CDR3 runs 14 residues. Losses at the gene ends were 1 base for V and 10 bases for J; bases not matched to a gene: 5. The CDR3 protein is CASSEGTGALEQFF. In nucleotides, the CDR3 is TGTGCCAGCAGTGAAGGGACAGGGGCCTTGGAGCAGTTCTTC.

This chain links TRBV6-5 with TRBJ1-1; D not certain. V lost 7 bases, J lost 4 bases, and 10 bases lay in between. The CDR3 contains 12 residues. Germline CDR1 reads MNHEY; CDR2 reads SVGAGI. DNA of the CDR3: TGTGCCAGCACGAGGGTATTCACTGAAGCTTTCTTT. This translates into CASTRVFTEAFF.

The rearrangement uses TRBV5-1 and TRBJ1-3, with TRBD1 as a possible D gene (6 bases). The CDR3 is 15 amino acids. Per the germline V gene, CDR1 is SGHRS and CDR2 is YFSETQ. The V gene lost 4 bases and the J gene lost 0 bases, with 11 bases spanning the gap. As DNA, the CDR3 is TGCGCCAGCAGCCAGACAGGTAGCTCTGGAAACACCATATATTTT. Its translation is CASSQTGSSGNTIYF.

The chain links TRBV4-2 to TRBJ2-1; no clear D gene. Germline CDR1 and CDR2: LGHNA and YNFKEQ. Trimming stripped 0 bases from V and 5 bases from J, with 5 bases between. This CDR3 is built from 13 residues. The CDR3 coding sequence is TGTGCCAGCAGCCAAGATCTTAACAATGAGCAGTTCTTC. Its translation: CASSQDLNNEQFF.

The J gene is TRBJ1-4, the V gene TRBV28, with 8 bases aligning to TRBD1. The length of the CDR3 is 14 residues. Looked up from germline, CDR1 is MDHEN and CDR2 is SYDVKM. J gave up 8 bases and V 2 bases, and 4 bases lay outside the gene matches. CDR3 nucleotide sequence: TGTGCCAGCAGTTTACAGGGGGCGAGGGAAAAACTGTTTTTT. Its protein is CASSLQGAREKLFF.

The chain has TRBV5-1 and TRBJ1-1; D remains ambiguous. The CDR3 runs 12 residues. Between the trimmed V and J ends, which lost 0 bases and 9 bases, there was a span of 9 bases. The V gene's germline CDR1 is SGHRS and CDR2 YFSETQ. CDR3 sequence reads: CASSLDFQKAFF. Here the CDR3 DNA reads TGCGCCAGCAGCTTGGATTTTCAGAAAGCTTTCTTT.

The CDR3 sequence is CASSLTGDYNSPLHF. The CDR3 DNA reads as TGTGCCAGCAGCTTAACAGGGGACTATAATTCACCCCTCCACTTT. The rearrangement uses TRBV5-4 and TRBJ1-6, with TRBD1 matching over 7 bases. Germline CDR1 and CDR2: SGHNT and YYREEE (reference sequence). J was trimmed by 3 bases and V by 2 bases; bases with no gene match: 2. This CDR3 spans 15 amino acids. The whole variable domain, remainder taken from reference TRBV5-4 and TRBJ1-6, is ETGVTQSPTHLIKTRGQQVTLRCSSQSGHNTVSWYQQALGQGPQFIFQYYREEENGRGNFPPRFSGLQFPNYSSELNVNALELDDSALYLCASSLTGDYNSPLHFGNGTRLTVT.

The chain recombines TRBV7-8 with TRBJ1-3; a possible D gene is TRBD1 (6 bases). Germline loops: CDR1 SGHVS, CDR2 FQNEAQ. The CDR3 is 17 residues long. V was cut by 1 base and J by 2 bases, with 15 bases left in between. The CDR3 is CASSLGGQSTAGNTIYF. CDR3 nucleotides: TGTGCCAGCAGCTTAGGGGGGCAATCAACGGCTGGAAACACCATATATTTT. Full variable domain (remainder filled in from reference TRBV7-8 and TRBJ1-3): GAGVSQSPRYKVAKRGQDVALRCDPISGHVSLFWYQQALGQGPEFLTYFQNEAQLDKSGLPSDRFFAERPEGSVSTLKIQRTQQEDSAVYLCASSLGGQSTAGNTIYFGEGSWLTVV.

This clone occurred a few times. This chain joins TRBV28 and TRBJ1-2; D may be TRBD1 (6 bases). Germline CDR1 is MDHEN and CDR2 is SYDVKM. Trimming pared 2 bases from V and 3 bases from J, leaving 13 bases between. There are 15 residues in the CDR3. This chain's CDR3 is CASSLGGPNHYGYTF. DNA for the CDR3: TGTGCCAGCAGTTTAGGGGGCCCTAATCACTATGGCTACACCTTC.

The rearrangement links TRBV2 to TRBJ2-5; D gene unclear. This CDR3 has 14 residues. Trimming pared 7 bases from V and 5 bases from J, leaving 17 bases between. Germline lookup yields CDR1 SNHLY and CDR2 FYNNEI. The DNA of the CDR3 is TGTGCCAGCACCAACGCCGAGCCACCCGAGACCCAGTACTTC. It is translated as CASTNAEPPETQYF.

The chain has TRBV5-1 and TRBJ2-1, with 11 bases aligning to TRBD1. CDR3 length: 17 amino acids. Germline assignment: CDR1 SGHRS and CDR2 YFSETQ. Unmatched junction bases numbered 7, after V lost 3 bases and J lost 2 bases. CDR3 region: CASSSRTGGEPYNEQFF. The CDR3 DNA is TGCGCCAGCAGCTCGAGGACAGGGGGCGAGCCCTACAATGAGCAGTTCTTC.

This clone was detected only once. The chain uses TRBV19 and TRBJ1-2; TRBD1 agrees at 8 bases. Germline V CDR1 and CDR2: LNHDA, SQIVND (reference sequence). V shed 9 bases, J shed 4 bases, and the junction held 10 bases outside the gene matches. The CDR3 consists of 14 residues. The CDR3 here is CASGDEDRVYGYTF. DNA for the CDR3: TGTGCCAGCGGGGATGAGGACAGGGTCTATGGCTACACCTTC.

The chain uses TRBV9 and TRBJ2-1; D perhaps matches TRBD2 (6 bases). There are 16 residues in the CDR3. V lost 0 bases, J lost 9 bases, and 19 bases lay in between. CDR1 is SGDLS, CDR2 YYNGEE, per germline. CDR3 region: CASSVGPAGGSGEQFF. CDR3 nucleotide sequence: TGTGCCAGCAGCGTAGGTCCAGCCGGGGGTAGCGGTGAGCAGTTCTTC.